This T cell receptor beta chain was documented in a study of blood T cell repertoires in COVID-19. On the study more broadly: Acute-phase and convalescent COVID-19 samples originated in the United States, Italy and Spain. PBMCs, B-cell-depleted T cells, or T cells were the source of the cDNA or gDNA that made up the material.

The CDR3 sequence is 14 residues long. V gave up 4 bases and J gave up 3 bases, with 12 bases separating them. In germline, CDR1 is SNHLY, CDR2 FYNNEI. Authors' processing steps: Scientists estimated how many nucleated cells there were by amplifying reference gene primers. The table came from immunoSEQ multiplex PCR; TCRdb's copy has only in-frame clones and leaves some out. Clonal size and the V and J genes are those of that table, whereas D and trimming came from the DNA. This table has about 190,000 clones, 78% appearing once. The clonotype was recovered from a woman of 80 years or more with active or convalescent COVID-19. Sequenced: peripheral blood. The rearrangement uses TRBV2 and TRBJ1-2; D is undetermined. The CDR3 protein is CASSGRRLDYGYTF. The CDR3 nucleotides are TGTGCCAGCAGTGGACGGCGGCTAGACTATGGCTACACCTTC.